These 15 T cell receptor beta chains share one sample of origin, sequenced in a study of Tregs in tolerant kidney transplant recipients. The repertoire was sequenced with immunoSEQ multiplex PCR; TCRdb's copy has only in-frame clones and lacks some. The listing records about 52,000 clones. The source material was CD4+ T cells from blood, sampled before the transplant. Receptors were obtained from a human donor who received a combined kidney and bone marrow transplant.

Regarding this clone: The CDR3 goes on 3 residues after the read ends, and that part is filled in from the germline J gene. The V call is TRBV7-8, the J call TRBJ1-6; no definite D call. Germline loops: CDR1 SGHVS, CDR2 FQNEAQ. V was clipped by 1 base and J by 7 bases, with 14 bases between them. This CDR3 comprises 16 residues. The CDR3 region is CASSLESPTGNSPLHF. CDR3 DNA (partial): TGTGCCAGCAGCTTAGAGTCCCCCACGGGGAATTCACCC.

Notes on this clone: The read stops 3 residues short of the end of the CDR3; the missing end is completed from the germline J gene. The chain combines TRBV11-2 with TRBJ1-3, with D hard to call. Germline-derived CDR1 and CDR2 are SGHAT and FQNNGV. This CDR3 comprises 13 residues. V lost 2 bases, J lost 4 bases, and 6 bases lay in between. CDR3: CASSLNNGNTIYF. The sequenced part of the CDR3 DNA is TGTGCCAGCAGCTTAAACAACGGAAACACC.

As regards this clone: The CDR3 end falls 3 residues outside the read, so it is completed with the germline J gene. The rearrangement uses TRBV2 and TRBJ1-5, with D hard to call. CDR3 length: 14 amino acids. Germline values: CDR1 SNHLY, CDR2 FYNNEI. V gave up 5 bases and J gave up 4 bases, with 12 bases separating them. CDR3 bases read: TGTGCCAGCAGTACTCGATTACCGAATCAGCCC. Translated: CASSTRLPNQP. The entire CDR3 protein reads CASSTRLPNQPQHF. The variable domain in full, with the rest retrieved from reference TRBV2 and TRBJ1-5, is EPEVTQTPSHQVTQMGQEVILRCVPISNHLYFYWYRQILGQKVEFLVSFYNNEISEKSEIFDDQFSVERPDGSNFTLKIRSTKLEDSAMYFCASSTRLPNQPQHFGDGTRLSIL.

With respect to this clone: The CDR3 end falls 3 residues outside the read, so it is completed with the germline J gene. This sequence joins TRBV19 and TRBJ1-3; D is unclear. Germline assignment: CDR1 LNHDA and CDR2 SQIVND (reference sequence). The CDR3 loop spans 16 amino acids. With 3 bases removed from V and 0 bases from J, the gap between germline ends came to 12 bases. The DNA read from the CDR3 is TGTGCCAGTAGTATCCAAGGGCCAGTCTCTGGAAACACC. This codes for CASSIQGPVSGNT. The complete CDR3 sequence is CASSIQGPVSGNTIYF.

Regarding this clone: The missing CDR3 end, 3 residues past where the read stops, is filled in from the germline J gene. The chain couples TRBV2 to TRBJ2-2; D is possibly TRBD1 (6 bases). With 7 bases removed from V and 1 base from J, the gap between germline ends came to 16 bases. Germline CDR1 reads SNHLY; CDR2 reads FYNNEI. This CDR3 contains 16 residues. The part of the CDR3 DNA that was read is TGTGCCAGCACGGAGTGGGGGACAAGGAACACCGGGGAG. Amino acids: CASTEWGTRNTGE. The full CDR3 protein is CASTEWGTRNTGELFF.

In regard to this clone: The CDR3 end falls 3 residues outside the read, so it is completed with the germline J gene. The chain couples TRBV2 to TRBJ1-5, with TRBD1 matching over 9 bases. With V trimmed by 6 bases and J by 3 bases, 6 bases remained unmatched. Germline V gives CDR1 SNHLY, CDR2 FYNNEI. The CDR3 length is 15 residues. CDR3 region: CASRADRGNNQPQHF. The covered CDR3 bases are TGTGCCAGCAGAGCGGACAGGGGAAACAATCAGCCC.

The DNA read from the CDR3 is TGTGCCAGCAGCTTTGGGACAGGGGCAACCGGGGAG. Residues: CASSFGTGATGE. The CDR3 in full is CASSFGTGATGELFF. This chain connects TRBV7-2 to TRBJ2-2; 10 bases match TRBD1. The read terminates 3 residues before the CDR3 end, so the remaining end is supplied by the germline J gene. The CDR3 spans 15 residues. V shed 3 bases and J 5 bases; nucleotides not matched to a gene: 3. The germline CDR1 and CDR2 sequences are SGHTA and FQGNSA.

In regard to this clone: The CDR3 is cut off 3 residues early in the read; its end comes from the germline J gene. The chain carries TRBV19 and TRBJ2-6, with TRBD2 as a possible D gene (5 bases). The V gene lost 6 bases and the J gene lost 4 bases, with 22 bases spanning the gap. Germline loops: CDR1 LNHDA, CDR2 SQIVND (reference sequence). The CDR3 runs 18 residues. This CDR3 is CASSALTGLVPGANVLTF. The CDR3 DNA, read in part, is TGTGCCAGTAGCGCCCTCACGGGGTTAGTCCCCGGGGCCAACGTC.

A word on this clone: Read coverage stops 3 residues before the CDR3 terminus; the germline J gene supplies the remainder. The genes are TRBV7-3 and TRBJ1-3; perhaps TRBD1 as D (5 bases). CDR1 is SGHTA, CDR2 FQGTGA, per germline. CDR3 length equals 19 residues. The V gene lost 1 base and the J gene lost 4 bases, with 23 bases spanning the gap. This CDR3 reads CASSLKGHPGSLGGNTIYF. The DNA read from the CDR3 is TGTGCCAGCAGCTTAAAGGGGCATCCTGGGTCTTTGGGAGGAAACACC.

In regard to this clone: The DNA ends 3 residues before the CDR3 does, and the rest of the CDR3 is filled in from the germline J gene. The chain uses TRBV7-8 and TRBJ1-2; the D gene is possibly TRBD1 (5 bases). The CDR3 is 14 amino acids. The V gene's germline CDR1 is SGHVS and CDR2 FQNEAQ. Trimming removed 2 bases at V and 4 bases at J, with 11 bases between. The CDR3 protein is CASSLLDSSYGYTF. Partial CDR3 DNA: TGTGCCAGCAGCTTACTAGACAGCTCCTATGGC.

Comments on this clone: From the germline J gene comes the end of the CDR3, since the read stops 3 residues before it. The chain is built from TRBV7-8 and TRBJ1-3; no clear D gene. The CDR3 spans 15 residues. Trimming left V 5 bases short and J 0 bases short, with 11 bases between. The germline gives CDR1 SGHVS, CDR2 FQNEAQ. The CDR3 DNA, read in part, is TGTGCCAGCAGCCTCAGTGTTTACTCTGGAAACACC. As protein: CASSLSVYSGNT. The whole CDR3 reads CASSLSVYSGNTIYF. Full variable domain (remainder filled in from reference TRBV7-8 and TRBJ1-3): GAGVSQSPRYKVAKRGQDVALRCDPISGHVSLFWYQQALGQGPEFLTYFQNEAQLDKSGLPSDRFFAERPEGSVSTLKIQRTQQEDSAVYLCASSLSVYSGNTIYFGEGSWLTVV.

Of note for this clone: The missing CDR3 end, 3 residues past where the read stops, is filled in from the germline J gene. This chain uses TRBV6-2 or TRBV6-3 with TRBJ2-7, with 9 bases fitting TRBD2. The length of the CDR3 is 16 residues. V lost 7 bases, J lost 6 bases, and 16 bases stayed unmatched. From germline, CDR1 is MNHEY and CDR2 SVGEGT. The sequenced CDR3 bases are TGTGCCAGCACCCTCCGTGGTAGCGGGAGAAGTCGCGAG. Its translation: CASTLRGSGRSRE. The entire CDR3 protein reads CASTLRGSGRSREQYF.

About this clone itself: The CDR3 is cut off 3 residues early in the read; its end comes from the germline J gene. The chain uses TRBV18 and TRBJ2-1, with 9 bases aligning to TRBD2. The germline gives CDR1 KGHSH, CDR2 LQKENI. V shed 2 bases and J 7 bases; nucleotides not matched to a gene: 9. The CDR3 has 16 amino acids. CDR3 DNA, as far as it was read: TGTGCCAGCTCACCAAGACTAGCGGAGGGGCTAAATGAG. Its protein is CASSPRLAEGLNE. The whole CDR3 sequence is CASSPRLAEGLNEQFF.

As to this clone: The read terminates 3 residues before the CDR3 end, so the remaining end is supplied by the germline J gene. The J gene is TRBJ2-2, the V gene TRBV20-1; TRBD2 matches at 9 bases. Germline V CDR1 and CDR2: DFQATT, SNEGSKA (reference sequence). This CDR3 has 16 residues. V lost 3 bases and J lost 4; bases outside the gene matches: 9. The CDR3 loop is CSARRLAGSATGELFF. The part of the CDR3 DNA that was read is TGCAGTGCTAGGCGGCTAGCGGGATCCGCCACCGGGGAG.

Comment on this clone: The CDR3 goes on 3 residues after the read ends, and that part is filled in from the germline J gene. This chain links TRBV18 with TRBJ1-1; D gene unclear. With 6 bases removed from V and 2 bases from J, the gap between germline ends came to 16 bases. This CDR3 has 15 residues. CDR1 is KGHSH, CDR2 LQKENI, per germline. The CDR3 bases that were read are TGTGCCAGCTCGCCGGGTGTACCTAAAAACACTGAA. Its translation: CASSPGVPKNTE. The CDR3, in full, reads CASSPGVPKNTEAFF.